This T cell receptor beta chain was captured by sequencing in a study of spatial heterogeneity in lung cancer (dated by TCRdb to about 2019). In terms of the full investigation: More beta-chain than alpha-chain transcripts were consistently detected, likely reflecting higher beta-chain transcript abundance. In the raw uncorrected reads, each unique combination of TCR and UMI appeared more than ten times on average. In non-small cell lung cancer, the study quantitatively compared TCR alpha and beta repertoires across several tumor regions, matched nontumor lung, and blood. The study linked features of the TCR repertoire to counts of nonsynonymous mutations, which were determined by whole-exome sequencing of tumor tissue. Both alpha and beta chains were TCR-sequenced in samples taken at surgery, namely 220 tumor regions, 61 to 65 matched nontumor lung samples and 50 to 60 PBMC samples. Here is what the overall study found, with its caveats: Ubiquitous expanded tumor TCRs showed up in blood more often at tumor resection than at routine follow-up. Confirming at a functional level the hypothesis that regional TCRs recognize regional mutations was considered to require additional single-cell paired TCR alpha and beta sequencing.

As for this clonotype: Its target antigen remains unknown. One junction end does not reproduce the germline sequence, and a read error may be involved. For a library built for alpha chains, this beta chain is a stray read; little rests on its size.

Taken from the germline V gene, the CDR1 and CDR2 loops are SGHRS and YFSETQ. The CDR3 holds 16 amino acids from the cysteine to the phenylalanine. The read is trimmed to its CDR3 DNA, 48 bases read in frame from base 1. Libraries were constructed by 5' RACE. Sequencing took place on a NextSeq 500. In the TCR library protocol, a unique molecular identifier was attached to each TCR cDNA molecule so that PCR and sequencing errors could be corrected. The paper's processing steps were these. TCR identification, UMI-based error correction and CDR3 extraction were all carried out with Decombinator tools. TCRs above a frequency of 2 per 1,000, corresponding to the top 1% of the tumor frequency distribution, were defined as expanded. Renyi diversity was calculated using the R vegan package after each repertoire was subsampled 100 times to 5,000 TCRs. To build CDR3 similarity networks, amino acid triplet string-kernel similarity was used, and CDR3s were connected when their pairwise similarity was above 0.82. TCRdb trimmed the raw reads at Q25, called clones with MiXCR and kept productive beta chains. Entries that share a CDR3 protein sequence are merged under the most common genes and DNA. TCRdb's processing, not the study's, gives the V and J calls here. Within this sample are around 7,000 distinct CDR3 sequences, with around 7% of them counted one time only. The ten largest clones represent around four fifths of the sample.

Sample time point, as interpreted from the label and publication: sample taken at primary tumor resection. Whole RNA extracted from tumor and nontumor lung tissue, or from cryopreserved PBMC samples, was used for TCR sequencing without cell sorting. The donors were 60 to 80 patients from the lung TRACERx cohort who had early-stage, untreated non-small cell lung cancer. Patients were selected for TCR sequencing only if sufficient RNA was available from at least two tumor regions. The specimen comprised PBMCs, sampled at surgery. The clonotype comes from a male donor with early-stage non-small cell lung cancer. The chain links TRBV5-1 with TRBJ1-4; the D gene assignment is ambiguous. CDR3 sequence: CVSSLAGAGLSGKLFF. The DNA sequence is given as TGCGTCAGCAGCTTGGCCGGCGCAGGTCTAAGCGGGAAACTGTTTTTT.